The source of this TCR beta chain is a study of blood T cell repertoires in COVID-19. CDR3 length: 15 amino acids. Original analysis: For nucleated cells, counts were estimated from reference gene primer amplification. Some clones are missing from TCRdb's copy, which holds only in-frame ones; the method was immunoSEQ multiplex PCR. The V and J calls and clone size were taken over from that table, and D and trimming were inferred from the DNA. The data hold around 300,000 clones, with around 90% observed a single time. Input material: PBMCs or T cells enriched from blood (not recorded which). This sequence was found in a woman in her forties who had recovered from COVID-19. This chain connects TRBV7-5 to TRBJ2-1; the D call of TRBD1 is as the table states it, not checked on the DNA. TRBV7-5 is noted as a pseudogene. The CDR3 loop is CARSSDRGTDNEQFF. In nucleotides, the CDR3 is TGTGCCAGAAGCTCGGACAGGGGGACAGACAATGAGCAGTTCTTC.